Listed below are T cell receptor beta chains from one sample, sequenced in a study of cytomegalovirus exposure and HLA in healthy donors. Assay: immunoSEQ multiplex PCR; the TCRdb copy retains only in-frame clones and omits some. This table holds roughly 170,000 clones, 75% to 85% found once. The sample consisted of PBMCs. These receptors were collected from a woman aged 45 to 65 in good health and CMV-seropositive. CDR3s include the opening cysteine and the closing phenylalanine or tryptophan. Each record gives: clone size, V gene, J gene, D gene, CDR3 protein, CDR3 DNA. A D gene is named only where the DNA matches it firmly. Expanded clones get a size class; other rows say once, few or many, or leave the size out.

-	TRBV18	TRBJ1-5	-	CASSPGLINQPQHF	TGTGCCAGCTCACCGGGACTGATCAATCAGCCCCAGCATTTT
-	TRBV30	TRBJ2-5	TRBD2	CAWNVAGGRKTRYF	TGTGCCTGGAACGTAGCGGGGGGGCGTAAGACCCGGTACTTC
-	TRBV7-6	TRBJ1-4	-	CASSLGGIEKLFF	TGTGCCAGCAGCTTAGGAGGGATCGAAAAACTGTTTTTT
-	TRBV7-3	TRBJ2-2	-	CASSNSLGELFF	TGTGCCAGCAGCAATAGTTTAGGGGAGCTGTTTTTT
-	TRBV4-1	TRBJ1-5	TRBD1	CASSQDAWAGGPNQPQHF	TGCGCCAGCAGCCAAGACGCTTGGGCAGGGGGCCCCAATCAGCCCCAGCATTTT
once	TRBV5-1	TRBJ2-1	TRBD2	CASSLNSGGAGEQFF	TGCGCCAGCAGCTTGAATAGCGGGGGGGCCGGTGAGCAGTTCTTC
-	TRBV19	TRBJ2-7	-	CASSFRVSSYEQYF	TGTGCCAGTAGTTTCAGGGTAAGCTCCTACGAGCAGTACTTC
-	TRBV11-2	TRBJ2-7	-	CASRRPRGEQYF	TGTGCCAGCAGAAGACCCCGGGGCGAGCAGTACTTC
-	TRBV10-3	TRBJ2-7	TRBD1	CATLDRGHEQYF	TGTGCCACCCTAGACAGGGGCCACGAGCAGTACTTC
few	TRBV25-1	TRBJ1-1	TRBD1	CASSEYRDSSEAFF	TGTGCCAGCAGTGAGTACCGGGACAGCAGTGAAGCTTTCTTT
once	TRBV6-1	TRBJ1-2	-	CASSESGGSYTF	TGTGCCAGCAGTGAAAGCGGGGGCAGCTACACCTTC
-	TRBV2	TRBJ2-4	TRBD1	CASRGQGSLVKNIQYF	TGTGCCAGCAGGGGACAGGGGAGTTTAGTCAAAAACATTCAGTACTTC
-	TRBV7-8	TRBJ1-1	TRBD1	CASSSWDRGRDTEAFF	TGTGCCAGCAGCTCTTGGGACAGGGGGCGTGACACTGAAGCTTTCTTT
-	TRBV6-5	TRBJ2-1	-	CASSYSSAGGQFF	TGTGCCAGCAGTTACTCGTCCGCGGGTGGGCAGTTCTTC
-	TRBV6-4	TRBJ2-1	-	CASSEGAESYNEQFF	TGTGCCAGCAGTGAGGGGGCTGAGTCCTACAATGAGCAGTTCTTC
-	TRBV6-1	TRBJ2-5	TRBD2	CASSEATARLAGDF	TGTGCCAGCAGTGAAGCGACAGCGCGACTAGCGGGTGACTTC
-	TRBV6-1	TRBJ2-3	TRBD2	CASSGLATDTQYF	TGTGCCAGCAGCGGACTAGCGACAGATACGCAGTATTTT